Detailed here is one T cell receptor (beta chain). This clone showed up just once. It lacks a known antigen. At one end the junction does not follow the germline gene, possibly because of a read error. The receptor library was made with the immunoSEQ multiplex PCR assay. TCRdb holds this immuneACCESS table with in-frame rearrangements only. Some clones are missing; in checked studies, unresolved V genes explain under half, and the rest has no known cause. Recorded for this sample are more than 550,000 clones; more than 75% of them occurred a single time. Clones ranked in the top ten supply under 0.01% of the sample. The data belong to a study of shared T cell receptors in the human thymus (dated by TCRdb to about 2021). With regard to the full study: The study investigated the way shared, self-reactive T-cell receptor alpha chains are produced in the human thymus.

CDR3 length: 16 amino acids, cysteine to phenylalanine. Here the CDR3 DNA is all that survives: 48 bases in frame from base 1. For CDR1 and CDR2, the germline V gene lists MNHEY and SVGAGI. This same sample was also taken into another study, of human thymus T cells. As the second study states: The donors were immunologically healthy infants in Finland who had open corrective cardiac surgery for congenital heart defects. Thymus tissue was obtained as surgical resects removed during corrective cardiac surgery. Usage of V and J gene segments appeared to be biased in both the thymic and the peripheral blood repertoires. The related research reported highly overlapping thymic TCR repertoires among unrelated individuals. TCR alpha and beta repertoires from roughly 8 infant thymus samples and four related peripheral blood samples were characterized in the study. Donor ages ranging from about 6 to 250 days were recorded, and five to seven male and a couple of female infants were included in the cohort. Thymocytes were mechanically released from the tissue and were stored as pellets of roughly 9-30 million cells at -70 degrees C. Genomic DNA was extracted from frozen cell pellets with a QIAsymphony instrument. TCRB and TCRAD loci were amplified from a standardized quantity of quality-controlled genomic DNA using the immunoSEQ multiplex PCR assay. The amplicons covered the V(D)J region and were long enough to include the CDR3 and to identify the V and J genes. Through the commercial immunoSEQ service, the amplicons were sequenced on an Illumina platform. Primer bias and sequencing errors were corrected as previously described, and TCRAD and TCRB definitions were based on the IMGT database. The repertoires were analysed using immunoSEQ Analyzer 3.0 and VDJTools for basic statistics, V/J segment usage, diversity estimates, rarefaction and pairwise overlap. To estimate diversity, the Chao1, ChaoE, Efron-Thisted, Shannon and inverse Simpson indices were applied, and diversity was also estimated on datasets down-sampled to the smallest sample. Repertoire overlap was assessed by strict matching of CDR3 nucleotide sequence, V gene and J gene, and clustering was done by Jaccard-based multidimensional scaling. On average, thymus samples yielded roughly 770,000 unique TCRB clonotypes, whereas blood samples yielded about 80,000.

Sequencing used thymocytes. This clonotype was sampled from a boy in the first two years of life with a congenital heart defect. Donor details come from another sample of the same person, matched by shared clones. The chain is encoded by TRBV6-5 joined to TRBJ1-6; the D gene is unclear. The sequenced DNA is TGTGCCAGCAATTACATTCCCGGCTCCTATAATTCACCCCTCCACTTT. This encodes CASNYIPGSYNSPLHF.